The T cell receptor (beta chain) under discussion was sequenced for a study of blood T cell repertoires in COVID-19 (dated by TCRdb to 2020 to 2021). For the study in its entirety: The collaborator samples originated in the United States, Italy and Spain and spanned the acute and convalescent phases of COVID-19. The material from the prospective study consisted of cDNA or gDNA derived from T cells, B-cell-depleted T cells, or PBMCs. The dataset comprised deeply sampled blood TCRbeta repertoires from subjects exposed to, actively infected with, or recovered from COVID-19. The repertoires were released in a freely available public database intended as a resource for research on the immune response to SARS-CoV-2. The samples were drawn from the first 160 participants of the ongoing ImmuneRACE study and from 1,254 subjects provided by 6 global collaborators. Nearly every sample came with metadata listing a de-identified subject ID, COVID-19 status, age in years and sex. HLA class I and class II types, where available, came from metadata supplied by the sample provider rather than from assay-based typing.

Participants in the prospective study were enrolled through a virtual design, were aged 18 to 89 years, and lived in about two dozen United States geographic areas. Cohort assignment in the prospective study relied on participant-reported clinical history from a screening survey and a study questionnaire. Recovered participants in ImmuneRACE Cohort 3 were defined by two consecutive negative NP/OP PCR tests, clearance by a healthcare professional, or resolution of symptoms. In the prospective study, whole blood, serum and a nasopharyngeal or oropharyngeal swab were collected from each participant by mobile phlebotomists. Over a 2-month period, participants in the prospective study had the option of providing additional blood draws and questionnaires. Prospective study blood samples were shipped either frozen or at room temperature before DNA extraction. For this clone: The target of this receptor is not known. Base-call qualities are not available, and no considerably larger clone is one nucleotide away.

Here V drops 3 bases and J drops 3 bases, and the junction holds 6 bases not matched to any gene. Including the terminal cysteine and phenylalanine, the CDR3 comprises 15 residues. Here the CDR3 DNA is all that survives: 45 bases in frame from base 1. Per the germline V gene, SGDLS is the CDR1 and YYNGEE is the CDR2. The research as a whole found: The quantity of clinical and demographic metadata differed by source and by participant and was supplied without curation.

TCRbeta CDR3 regions were amplified from genomic DNA using the immunoSEQ Assay, a bias-controlled multiplex PCR. The authors' analysis ran thus. Within the assay, amplification of reference gene primers was used to estimate how many nucleated cells each sample contained. Sequence reads were collapsed and filtered to measure the absolute abundance of every unique TCRbeta CDR3 rearrangement. Productive Simpson clonality was computed per sample as the square root of Simpson's diversity index over productive rearrangements. Entries here come from immuneACCESS through TCRdb and include only in-frame sequences with V and J called. Some clones fail to appear in such tables; in the studies checked, an unresolved V gene covers under half of the shortfall, and the cause of the remainder is unknown. Clone size and V and J calls were adopted from that table, with D and trimming inferred from the DNA. The sample table contains 130,000 or so clones; only one count was recorded for 80% to 85% of them. 3.9% of the sample is in the top ten clones.

Sequenced material: PBMCs or T cells enriched from blood (not recorded which). This TCR derives from a woman between 25 and 40 years old who had recovered from COVID-19. The chain is made from TRBV9 and TRBJ2-1; TRBD2 aligns with 7 central bases. The encoded CDR3 is CASSARDYLYNEQFF. The DNA reads TGTGCCAGCAGCGCGCGGGACTACCTCTACAATGAGCAGTTCTTC.